This T cell receptor beta chain is from a study of T-cell memory formation after mild COVID-19. TCRdb passed the 5' RACE reads through MiXCR, listing each CDR3 protein once. The sample carries about 440,000 distinct CDR3 sequences, around 20% recorded once. Study-wide points: Mainly in CM and EM were contracting CD4+ clones; CD8+ were in EMRA.

V was pared by 1 base and J by 2 bases, with 14 bases between. Germline-derived CDR1 and CDR2 are SGHRS and YFSETQ. This CDR3 contains 16 residues. Points on this clonotype: Its antigen is unidentified.

V gene TRBV5-1 combines with J gene TRBJ2-3; D remains ambiguous. This TCR was sampled from an adult woman who had mild COVID-19 (a few samples of this study predate the infection). Cell type and time point are not known. Sequencing was done on a sample of PBMCs or a T cell subset sorted from them (not recorded which). This CDR3 reads CASSLSASPVTDTQYF. DNA for the CDR3: TGCGCCAGCAGCTTGAGCGCTAGTCCGGTCACAGATACGCAGTATTTT.